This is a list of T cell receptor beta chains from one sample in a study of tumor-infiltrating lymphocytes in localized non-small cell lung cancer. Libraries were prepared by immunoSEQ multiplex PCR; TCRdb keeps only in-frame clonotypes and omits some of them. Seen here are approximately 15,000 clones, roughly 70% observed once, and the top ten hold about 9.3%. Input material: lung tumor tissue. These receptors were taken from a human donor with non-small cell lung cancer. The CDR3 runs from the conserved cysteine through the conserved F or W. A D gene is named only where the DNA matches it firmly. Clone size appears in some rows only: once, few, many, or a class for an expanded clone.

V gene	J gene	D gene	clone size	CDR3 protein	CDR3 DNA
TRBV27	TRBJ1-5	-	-	CASRVDRFSQPQHF	TGTGCCAGCAGAGTTGACAGGTTCAGTCAGCCCCAGCATTTT
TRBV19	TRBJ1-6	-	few	CASSIWDGNSPLHF	TGTGCCAGTAGTATTTGGGACGGGAATTCACCCCTCCACTTT
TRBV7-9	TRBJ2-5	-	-	CASSLSAQQETQYF	TGTGCCAGCAGCTTAAGCGCACAACAAGAGACCCAGTACTTC
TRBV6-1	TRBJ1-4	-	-	CASRGRVSEKLFF	TGTGCCAGCAGAGGCAGGGTTTCAGAAAAACTGTTTTTT
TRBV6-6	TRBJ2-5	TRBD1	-	CASSQGVGETQYF	TGTGCCAGCAGTCAGGGGGTTGGAGAGACCCAGTACTTC
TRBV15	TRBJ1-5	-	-	CATSREGGWQPQHF	TGTGCCACCAGCAGGGAGGGGGGTTGGCAGCCCCAGCATTTT
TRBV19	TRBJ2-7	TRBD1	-	CASGGTGEVEQYF	TGTGCCAGTGGAGGGACAGGGGAGGTCGAGCAGTACTTC
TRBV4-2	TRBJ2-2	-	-	CASSQDSQRTGELFF	TGTGCCAGCAGCCAAGATAGCCAACGCACCGGGGAGCTGTTTTTT
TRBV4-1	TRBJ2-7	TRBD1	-	CASSPSRDRGPLYEQYF	TGCGCCAGCAGCCCGTCCCGGGACAGGGGTCCCCTCTACGAGCAGTACTTC
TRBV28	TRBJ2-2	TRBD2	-	CASSPTAGGTGELFF	TGTGCCAGCAGTCCCACTGCGGGGGGCACCGGGGAGCTGTTTTTT
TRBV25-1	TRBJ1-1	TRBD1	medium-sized	CASSASRQGMNTEAFF	TGTGCCAGCAGCGCGAGCAGACAGGGAATGAACACTGAAGCTTTCTTT
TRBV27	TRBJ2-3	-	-	CASSPDRSTDTQYF	TGTGCCAGCAGTCCTGACAGATCCACAGATACGCAGTATTTT
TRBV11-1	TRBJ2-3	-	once	CASSFGGPAQYF	TGTGCCAGCAGCTTCGGGGGGCCCGCGCAGTATTTT
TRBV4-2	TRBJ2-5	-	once	CASSQGIFSNRVQETQYF	TGTGCCAGCAGCCAAGGAATCTTTTCCAACAGGGTACAAGAGACCCAGTACTTC
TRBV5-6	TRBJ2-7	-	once	CASSLASTYEQYF	TGTGCCAGCAGCTTGGCCTCCACCTACGAGCAGTACTTC
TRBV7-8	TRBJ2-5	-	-	CASSSTGVLETQYF	TGTGCCAGCAGCTCCACGGGGGTGCTGGAGACCCAGTACTTC
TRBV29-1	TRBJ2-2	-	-	CSVETHTGELFF	TGCAGCGTAGAAACCCACACCGGGGAGCTGTTTTTT
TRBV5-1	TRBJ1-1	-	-	CASSTEAQRNTEAFF	TGCGCCAGCAGCACAGAGGCACAAAGGAACACTGAAGCTTTCTTT
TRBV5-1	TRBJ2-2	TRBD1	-	CASSVGDHRGGELFF	TGCGCCAGCAGCGTGGGGGACCACAGGGGTGGGGAGCTGTTTTTT
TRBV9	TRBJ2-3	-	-	CASSVADTQYF	TGTGCCAGCAGCGTAGCAGATACGCAGTATTTT
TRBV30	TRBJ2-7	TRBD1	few	CAWTDRTGTYEQYF	TGTGCCTGGACCGATCGGACAGGAACCTACGAGCAGTACTTC
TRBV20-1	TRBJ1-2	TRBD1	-	CSHQGARGYTF	TGCAGTCATCAGGGGGCGCGTGGCTACACCTTC